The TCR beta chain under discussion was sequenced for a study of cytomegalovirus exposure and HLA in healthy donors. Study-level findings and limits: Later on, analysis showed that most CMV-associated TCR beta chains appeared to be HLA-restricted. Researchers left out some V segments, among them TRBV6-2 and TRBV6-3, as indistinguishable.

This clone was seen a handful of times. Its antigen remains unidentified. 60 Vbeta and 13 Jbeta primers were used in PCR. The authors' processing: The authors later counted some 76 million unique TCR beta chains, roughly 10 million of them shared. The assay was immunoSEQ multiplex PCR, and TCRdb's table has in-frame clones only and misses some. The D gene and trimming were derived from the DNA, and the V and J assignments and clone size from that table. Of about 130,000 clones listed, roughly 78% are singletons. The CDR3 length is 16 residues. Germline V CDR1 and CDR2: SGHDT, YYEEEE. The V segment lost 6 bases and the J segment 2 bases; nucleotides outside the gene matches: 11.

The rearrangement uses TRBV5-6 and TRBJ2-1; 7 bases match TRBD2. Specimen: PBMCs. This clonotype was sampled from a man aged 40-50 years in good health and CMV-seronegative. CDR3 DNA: TGTGCCAGCATAAAGGGGTGGGCGGGGGCCTACAATGAGCAGTTCTTC. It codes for CASIKGWAGAYNEQFF. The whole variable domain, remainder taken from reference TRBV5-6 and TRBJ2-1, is DAGVTQSPTHLIKTRGQQVTLRCSPKSGHDTVSWYQQALGQGPQFIFQYYEEEERQRGNFPDRFSGHQFPNYSSELNVNALLLGDSALYLCASIKGWAGAYNEQFFGPGTRLTVL.